This passage covers 4 T cell receptor beta chains from one sample sequenced in a study of T cells in Graves' hyperthyroidism and ophthalmopathy (dated by TCRdb to about 2019). The library was prepared using multiplex PCR. Sequencing instrument: Illumina HiSeq 2000. The TCR beta CDR3 regions were amplified from RNA transcripts. For the first round of RT-PCR on the TCR CDR3, the HTBI primer set was used together with the Qiagen OneStep RT-PCR kit. Starting from the raw public reads, TCRdb applied fastp trimming at Q25, assembled clones with MiXCR and retained in-frame beta chains. Every distinct CDR3 protein forms one entry, paired with its most common genes and DNA. This sample has some 360,000 distinct CDR3 sequences in its table, and over 11% of those were observed once. Of the sample, around 10% falls within the top ten clones. The material sequenced was blood. These receptors came from a woman aged 60-75 years with Graves' hyperthyroidism.

This clonotype was observed many times. The V call is TRBV27, the J call TRBJ1-1; D might be TRBD1 (5 bases). V lost 10 bases to trimming and J lost 4 bases, with 19 bases between them. The CDR3 spans 14 residues. Per the germline V gene, CDR1 is MNHEY and CDR2 is SMNVEV (reference sequence). This CDR3 reads CATHAGGGGTEAFF. CDR3 DNA sequence: TGTGCCACTCACGCGGGGGGTGGCGGCACTGAAGCTTTCTTT.

This clonotype was detected ten times or more. The chain combines TRBV20-1 with TRBJ2-3, with unresolved D. The V end lost 5 bases, the J end lost 0 bases, and 6 bases lay between the germline ends. Germline V lookup: CDR1 DFQATT, CDR2 SNEGSKA (reference sequence). The CDR3 is made up of 12 amino acids. CDR3 protein: CSAGTSTDTQYF. DNA for the CDR3: TGCAGTGCTGGAACTAGCACAGATACGCAGTATTTT.

The chain employs TRBV19 and TRBJ1-2, with D uncertain. The CDR3 extends over 12 amino acids. V dropped 7 bases and J dropped 4 bases, with 10 bases sitting between them. CDR1 and CDR2 from the germline V gene are LNHDA and SQIVND (reference sequence). CDR3 sequence reads: CASTYGTYGYTF. DNA of the CDR3: TGTGCCAGTACGTACGGCACCTATGGCTACACCTTC.

This clonotype was counted ten times or more. V usage is TRBV29-1 and J usage is TRBJ1-2, with D uncertain. V lost 6 bases, J lost 4 bases, and 12 bases lay in between. This CDR3 spans 12 amino acids. The germline V gene encodes CDR1 SQVTM and CDR2 ANQGSEA. The CDR3 region is CSVGGVFYGYTF. The CDR3 coding sequence is TGCAGCGTCGGTGGGGTCTTCTATGGCTACACCTTC. The full variable domain, its missing parts supplied by reference TRBV29-1 and TRBJ1-2, is SAVISQKPSRDICQRGTSLTIQCQVDSQVTMMFWYRQQPGQSLTLIATANQGSEATYESGFVIDKFPISRPNLTFSTLTVSNMSPEDSSIYLCSVGGVFYGYTFGSGTRLTVV.